This record covers a single T cell receptor (beta chain). Which antigen it targets is not known. Base qualities are missing; no much larger clone stands one base away. In the paper's terms, the time point label means: about 28 days (+/-7) after the second vaccine dose. Because spike-specific TCR depth and breadth did not differ between the two schedules, AZD1222 recipients who got a second dose at roughly 4 weeks were pooled with those who got a second dose at roughly 12 weeks. Samples from vaccinated people were obtained from the UK trials COV001 and COV002, which included a single-blind randomized controlled phase 2/3 trial of AZD1222 (ChAdOx1 nCoV-19) in healthy adults. For TCRbeta chain sequencing, PBMC samples were collected from trial participants at day 0 and at day 28 after the second dose. The source of the sample is a study of T cell responses to AZD1222 COVID-19 vaccine (dated by TCRdb to about 2021). In the study overall: TCR sequencing was performed for approximately 240 trial participants, of whom about 200 were given two doses of AZD1222 and approximately 25 were given two doses of MenACWY control vaccine. Enrollment into the trials was organized by age into subgroups of 18-55, 56-69 and 70-plus years, and those subgroups contained around 150, 28 and 57 TCR-sequenced participants, respectively.

V is shortened by 4 bases, J by 9 bases, and the region joining them spans 13 bases. According to the germline V gene, CDR1 reads MRHNA and CDR2 reads SNTAGT. The CDR3 holds 13 amino acids from the cysteine to the phenylalanine. Just CDR3 DNA is preserved here, 39 bases in frame from base 1. The CDR3 regions of human TCRbeta chains were subjected to immunosequencing. The authors' analysis ran thus. TCRs in the repertoires were matched against a reference library of SARS-CoV-2-specific TCRs that had been generated with the MIRA antigen-specificity platform. Breadth meant the fraction of unique TCRs that were SARS-CoV-2-associated, whereas depth meant the fraction of total T cells that were SARS-CoV-2-associated. Using the MIRA data, every spike-specific TCR was mapped to the spike region that the TCR reacted to and assigned to either a CD4 or a CD8 class. Log10-transformed breadth and depth values were compared by one-way ANOVA with Sidak's multiple comparisons tests. TCRdb mirrors the immuneACCESS table, restricted to in-frame sequences. Some clones are absent from its copies; in checked studies, under half trace to an unresolved V gene, and the reason for the others is unknown. D and trimming come from the DNA, and the V and J calls and clone size come from that table. A total of roughly 70,000 clones appear in this sample, 80% of them only once. Around 15% of the sample lies in the top ten.

Broader findings and caveats from the paper: The 56-69-year group was small, and its depth increase did not reach significance, likely because of low power. Reportedly, close to half of the unique spike-specific TCRs recognized epitopes lying outside the regions that are mutated in the B.1.351 and B.1.1.7 variants. Conclusions about previously exposed vaccinees were limited because only a handful of AZD1222 recipients were SARS-CoV-2 seropositive at baseline. After two AZD1222 doses, both the breadth and the depth of spike-specific TCRs were significantly higher than at day 0 and than in MenACWY recipients. The whole spike protein was spanned by vaccine-associated CD4 TCRs, and dominant responses were seen in regions 160-218 and 743-854. Because no samples from the day 14 peak response were available, repertoires could be characterized only after the peak T cell response. Participants were mostly white British, with more females than males. The authors suggested clonal diversity may have been underestimated.

Recombination joined TRBV6-4 with TRBJ2-1; D gene: possibly TRBD2, on 6 matching bases. The starting material was peripheral blood, obtained 28 days after the second AZD1222 dose. This receptor was taken from an adult who received the AZD1222 COVID-19 vaccine. The sequenced DNA is TGTGCCAGCAGTGCCCGGGACTTGGGTGAGCAGTTCTTC. Translated, this gives CASSARDLGEQFF.